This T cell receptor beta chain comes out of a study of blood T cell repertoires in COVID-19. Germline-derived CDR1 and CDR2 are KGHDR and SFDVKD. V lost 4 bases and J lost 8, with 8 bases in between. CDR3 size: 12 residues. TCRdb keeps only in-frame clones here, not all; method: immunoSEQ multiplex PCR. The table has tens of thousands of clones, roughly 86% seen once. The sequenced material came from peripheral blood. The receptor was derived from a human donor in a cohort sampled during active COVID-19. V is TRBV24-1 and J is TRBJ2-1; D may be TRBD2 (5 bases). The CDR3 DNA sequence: TGTGCCACCAGTGAGATAGCGTATGAGCAGTTCTTC. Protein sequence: CATSEIAYEQFF.